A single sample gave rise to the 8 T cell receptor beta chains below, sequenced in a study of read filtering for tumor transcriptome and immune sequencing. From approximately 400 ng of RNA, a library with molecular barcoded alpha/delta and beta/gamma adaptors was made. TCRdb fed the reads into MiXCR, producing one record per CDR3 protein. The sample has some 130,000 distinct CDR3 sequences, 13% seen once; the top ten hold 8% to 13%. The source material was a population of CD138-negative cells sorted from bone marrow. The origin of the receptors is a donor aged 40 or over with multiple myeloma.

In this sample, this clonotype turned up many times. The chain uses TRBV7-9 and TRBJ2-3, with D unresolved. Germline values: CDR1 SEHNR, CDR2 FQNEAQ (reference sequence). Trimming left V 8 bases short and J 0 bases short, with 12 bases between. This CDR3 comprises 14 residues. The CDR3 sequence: CASGPLPSTDTQYF. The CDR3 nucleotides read TGTGCCAGCGGCCCACTTCCTAGCACAGATACGCAGTATTTT.

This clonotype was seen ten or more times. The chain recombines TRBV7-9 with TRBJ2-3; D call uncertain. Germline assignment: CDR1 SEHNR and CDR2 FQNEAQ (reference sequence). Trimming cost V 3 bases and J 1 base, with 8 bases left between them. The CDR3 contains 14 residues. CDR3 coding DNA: TGTGCCAGCAGCTTCACTGGGGGCACAGATACGCAGTATTTT. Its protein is CASSFTGGTDTQYF.

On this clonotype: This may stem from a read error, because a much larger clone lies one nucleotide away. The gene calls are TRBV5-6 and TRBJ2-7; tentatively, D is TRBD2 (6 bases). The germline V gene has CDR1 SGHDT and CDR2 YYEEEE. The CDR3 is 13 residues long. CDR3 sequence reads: CASSLGVDYAQYF. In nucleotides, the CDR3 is TGTGCCAGCAGCTTGGGAGTGGACTACGCGCAGTACTTC.

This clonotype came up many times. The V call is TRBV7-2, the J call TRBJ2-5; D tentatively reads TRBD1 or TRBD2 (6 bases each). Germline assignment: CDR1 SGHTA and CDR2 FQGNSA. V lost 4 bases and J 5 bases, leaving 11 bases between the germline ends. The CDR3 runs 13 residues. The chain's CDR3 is CASSSPGGETQYF. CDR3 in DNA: TGTGCCAGCAGCTCCCCCGGGGGCGAGACCCAGTACTTC. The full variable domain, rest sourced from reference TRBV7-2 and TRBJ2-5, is GAGVSQSPSNKVTEKGKDVELRCDPISGHTALYWYRQSLGQGLEFLIYFQGNSAPDKSGLPSDRFSAERTGGSVSTLTIQRTQQEDSAVYLCASSSPGGETQYFGPGTRLLVL.

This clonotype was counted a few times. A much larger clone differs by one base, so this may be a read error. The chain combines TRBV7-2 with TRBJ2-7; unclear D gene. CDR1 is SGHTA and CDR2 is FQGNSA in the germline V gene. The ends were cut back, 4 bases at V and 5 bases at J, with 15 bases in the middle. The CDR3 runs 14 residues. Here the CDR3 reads CASSSIGRSHEQYF. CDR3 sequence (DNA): TGTGCCAGCAGCTCCATAGGGCGGTCCCACGAGCAGTACTTC.

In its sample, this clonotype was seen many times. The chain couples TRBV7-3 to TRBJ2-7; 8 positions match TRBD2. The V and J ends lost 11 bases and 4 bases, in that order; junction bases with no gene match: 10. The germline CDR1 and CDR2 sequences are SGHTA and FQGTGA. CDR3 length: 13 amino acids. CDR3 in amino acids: CARSVSGRYEQYF. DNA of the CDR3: TGTGCCCGTTCTGTGAGCGGGAGATACGAGCAGTACTTC.

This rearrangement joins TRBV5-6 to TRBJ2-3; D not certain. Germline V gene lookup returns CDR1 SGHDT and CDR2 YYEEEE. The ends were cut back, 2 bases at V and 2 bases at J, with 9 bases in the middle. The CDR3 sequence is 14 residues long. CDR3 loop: CASSFDMNTDTQYF. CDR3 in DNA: TGTGCCAGCAGCTTCGACATGAACACAGATACGCAGTATTTT. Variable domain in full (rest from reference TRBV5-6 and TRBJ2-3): DAGVTQSPTHLIKTRGQQVTLRCSPKSGHDTVSWYQQALGQGPQFIFQYYEEEERQRGNFPDRFSGHQFPNYSSELNVNALLLGDSALYLCASSFDMNTDTQYFGPGTRLTVL.

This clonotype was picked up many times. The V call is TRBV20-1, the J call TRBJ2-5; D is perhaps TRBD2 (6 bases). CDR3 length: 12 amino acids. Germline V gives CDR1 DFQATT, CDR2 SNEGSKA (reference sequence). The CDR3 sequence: CTAGPSQETQYF. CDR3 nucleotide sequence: TGCACGGCGGGGCCCTCCCAAGAGACCCAGTACTTC.